The TCR beta chain under discussion was sequenced for a study of vaccination and CD4 T cells after COVID-19. The V and J ends lost 2 bases and 9 bases, in that order; junction bases with no gene match: 9. Per the germline V gene, CDR1 is MNHEY and CDR2 is SMNVEV (reference sequence). The CDR3 extends over 16 amino acids. This clonotype was seen a few times. Its matching antigen is unknown. An Oncomine TCR Beta short-read assay was used to sequence the DNA from cultured CD4+ T cells. TCRdb reprocessed the PCR reads with MiXCR, giving one entry per CDR3 protein. The profile shows 15,000 or so distinct CDR3 sequences, approximately 30% of them singletons. Treatment here: approximately 11-day PBMC culture with coronavirus spike peptide pools or control peptides (ViraFEST assay).

Sequencing was done on a sample of cultured CD4+ T cells from blood. This chain links TRBV27 with TRBJ2-1; 11 bases align to TRBD2. The origin of this receptor is a human donor with COVID-19. The CDR3 bases are TGTGCCAGCAGTTTACTTCTTAGCGGGGGGGCAGGTGAGCAGTTCTTC. Encoded protein: CASSLLLSGGAGEQFF.